Below are 20 T cell receptor beta chains sequenced from a single sample in a study of blood T cell repertoires in COVID-19. Here immunoSEQ multiplex PCR was the method, and the copy in TCRdb shows in-frame clones only, minus some. The sample contains around 59,000 clones, about 90% of which appear only once. Sequencing input: peripheral blood. These receptors were obtained from a man in his sixties with acute or convalescent COVID-19.

The V and J genes are TRBV10-3 and TRBJ2-7; 9 bases are shared with TRBD1. The trim removed 3 bases at V and 3 bases at J, leaving 6 bases unmatched. This CDR3 has 15 amino acids. Per the germline V gene, CDR1 is ENHRY and CDR2 is SYGVKD. The DNA for the CDR3 is TGTGCCATCAGTGATTCCGGGACAGGGTTCTACGAGCAGTACTTC. Translated: CAISDSGTGFYEQYF.

The V call is TRBV28, the J call TRBJ2-7, with 7 positions matching TRBD1. This CDR3 region has 16 residues. V was pared by 1 base and J by 2 bases, with 8 bases of the junction left unmatched. Germline lookup yields CDR1 MDHEN and CDR2 SYDVKM. The CDR3 spells CASSLFAGGLAYEQYF. CDR3 DNA: TGTGCCAGCAGTTTATTTGCAGGGGGTCTTGCCTACGAGCAGTACTTC.

This chain connects TRBV5-1 to TRBJ1-2; D gene ambiguous. The length of the CDR3 is 14 residues. V shed 0 bases and J shed 0 bases, with 6 bases lying between them. CDR1 is SGHRS, CDR2 YFSETQ, per germline. CDR3 loop: CASSLDQTNYGYTF. CDR3 coding DNA: TGCGCCAGCAGCTTGGACCAGACTAACTATGGCTACACCTTC.

The V call is TRBV10-3, the J call TRBJ2-3; 9 bases line up with TRBD2. Germline trimming cut 6 bases from V and 2 bases from J; bases unmatched to any gene: 9. In germline, CDR1 is ENHRY, CDR2 SYGVKD. The CDR3 extends over 16 amino acids. In nucleotides, the CDR3 is TGTGCCATCAGCGAAAATAGCGGGAGAGCCACAGATACGCAGTATTTT. It translates to CAISENSGRATDTQYF.

The genes are TRBV3-1 (or the pseudogene TRBV3-2) and TRBJ1-2; tentative D call: TRBD1 (5 bases). CDR3 length equals 20 residues. Germline values: CDR1 LGHDT, CDR2 YNNKEL (reference sequence). V was shortened by 0 bases and J by 1 base, with 24 bases between the two germline ends. CDR3 sequence: CASSQDHWGVGGPDNYGYTF. In nucleotides, the CDR3 is TGTGCCAGCAGCCAAGATCATTGGGGCGTCGGAGGGCCTGATAACTATGGCTACACCTTC.

V and J are TRBV5-1 and TRBJ1-1; D unresolved. This CDR3 has 15 residues. Germline V gives CDR1 SGHRS, CDR2 YFSETQ. Between the trimmed V and J ends, which lost 0 bases and 6 bases, there was a span of 15 bases. Written as DNA, the CDR3 is TGCGCCAGCAGCTTGGAGACTCCGGGGAGCGCTGAAGCTTTCTTT. Residues: CASSLETPGSAEAFF.

This chain uses TRBV19 with TRBJ1-1, with D unclear. Germline V gene data show CDR1 as LNHDA and CDR2 as SQIVND (reference sequence). V gave up 3 bases and J gave up 6 bases, with 17 bases separating them. The CDR3 loop spans 15 amino acids. The CDR3 reads CASSIDRPRVAEAFF. The CDR3 region has the DNA TGTGCCAGTAGTATCGATCGACCCCGGGTTGCTGAAGCTTTCTTT.

The rearrangement links TRBV7-2 to TRBJ2-2; 11 bases match TRBD1. This CDR3 spans 16 amino acids. J lost 4 bases, V lost 4 bases, and 5 bases had no gene match. The germline V gene encodes CDR1 SGHTA and CDR2 FQGNSA. CDR3 sequence reads: CASSSRTGGGTGELFF. The DNA for the CDR3 is TGTGCCAGCAGCTCAAGGACAGGGGGCGGCACCGGGGAGCTGTTTTTT.

This rearrangement joins TRBV19 to TRBJ1-1; D is unclear. V lost 1 base and J 5 bases, leaving 14 bases between the germline ends. The CDR3 consists of 15 residues. CDR1 is LNHDA and CDR2 is SQIVND in the germline V gene (reference sequence). The CDR3 region has the DNA TGTGCCAGTAGTATAGGAGCCCACGCGAGGACTGAAGCTTTCTTT. It translates to CASSIGAHARTEAFF.

V gene TRBV30 combines with J gene TRBJ1-2; TRBD1 aligns across 7 bases. CDR1 and CDR2 (germline): GTSNPN, SVGIG (reference sequence). This CDR3 has 14 amino acids. With 2 bases clipped from V and 8 bases from J, the junction kept 11 bases outside the gene matches. The CDR3 loop reads CAWSTLITGEGYTF. Here the CDR3 DNA reads TGTGCCTGGAGTACATTAATCACAGGGGAAGGCTACACCTTC.

V usage is TRBV15 and J usage is TRBJ1-5; D gene unclear. The V and J ends lost 0 bases and 6 bases respectively, with 6 bases between them. Germline lookup yields CDR1 LNHNV and CDR2 YYDKDF (reference sequence). CDR3 length: 13 residues. CDR3 DNA: TGTGCCACCAGCAGAGATCGTAGTCAGCCCCAGCATTTT. Encoded protein: CATSRDRSQPQHF.

This chain connects TRBV28 to TRBJ2-1, with 12 bases aligning to TRBD2. The CDR3 sequence is 12 residues long. Looked up from germline, CDR1 is MDHEN and CDR2 is SYDVKM. V lost 5 bases and J lost 15; bases outside the gene matches: 5. The CDR3 protein is CASSGLAGILFF. CDR3 nucleotide sequence: TGTGCCAGCAGTGGACTAGCGGGAATCCTGTTCTTC.

This chain uses TRBV30 with TRBJ2-7; perhaps TRBD1 as D (5 bases). Germline CDR1 GTSNPN, CDR2 SVGIG (reference sequence). Trimming took 4 bases from V and 6 from J, leaving 19 bases between them. This CDR3 comprises 14 residues. CDR3: CAWIKFQGSGEQYF. CDR3 nucleotide sequence: TGTGCCTGGATTAAGTTTCAGGGTTCTGGCGAGCAGTACTTC.

The chain joins TRBV9 to TRBJ1-3, with 8 bases matching TRBD1. Trimming cost V 4 bases and J 3 bases; bases outside gene matches: 12. Germline V gene sequence: CDR1 SGDLS, CDR2 YYNGEE. The length of the CDR3 is 17 residues. The CDR3 loop is CASSPQSGGAYGNTIYF. CDR3 nucleotide sequence: TGTGCCAGCAGCCCTCAATCAGGGGGCGCTTATGGAAACACCATATATTTT.

V gene TRBV2 combines with J gene TRBJ2-1, with 10 bases lining up with TRBD2. This CDR3 region has 15 residues. Per the germline V gene, CDR1 is SNHLY and CDR2 is FYNNEI. V dropped 3 bases and J dropped 7; count of bases not matched to a gene: 6. The CDR3 DNA reads TGTGCCAGCAGTGACGGGACTAGCGCTTTGAATGAGCAGTTCTTC. This encodes CASSDGTSALNEQFF.

The chain has TRBV7-9 and TRBJ2-7; TRBD1 matches at 7 bases. This CDR3 comprises 17 residues. V gave up 1 base and J gave up 2 bases; unmatched junction bases: 11. CDR1 and CDR2 from the germline V gene are SEHNR and FQNEAQ (reference sequence). CDR3 nucleotide sequence: TGTGCCAGCAGCTTAGGGGGGACAGTTGGTTTAACCTACGAGCAGTACTTC. Encoded protein: CASSLGGTVGLTYEQYF.

This sequence joins TRBV28 and TRBJ2-5; 9 bases agree with TRBD1. The CDR3 totals 13 residues. The germline gives CDR1 MDHEN, CDR2 SYDVKM. With V trimmed by 8 bases and J by 4 bases, 5 bases remained unmatched. The CDR3 nucleotides are TGTGCCAGCGGGGGACAGGGACGAGAGACCCAGTACTTC. Its protein is CASGGQGRETQYF.

The chain links TRBV18 to TRBJ2-3, with 7 bases that match TRBD2. With 2 bases clipped from V and 4 bases from J, the junction kept 6 bases outside the gene matches. The germline gives CDR1 KGHSH, CDR2 LQKENI. The CDR3 length is 15 residues. The CDR3 sequence: CASSPRREPADTQYF. CDR3 bases: TGTGCCAGCTCACCAAGGCGGGAGCCCGCAGATACGCAGTATTTT.

V usage is TRBV11-3 and J usage is TRBJ1-2, with a possible D match to TRBD1 (5 bases). V was cut by 3 bases and J by 3 bases, with 8 bases left in between. CDR3 size: 13 residues. Germline V lookup: CDR1 SGHNT, CDR2 YENEEA. The CDR3 protein is CASSLGGDYGYTF. As DNA, the CDR3 is TGTGCCAGCAGCTTGGGGGGGGACTATGGCTACACCTTC.

The chain recombines TRBV5-1 with TRBJ2-1; 8 bases agree with TRBD2. J gave up 5 bases and V 4 bases, and 5 bases lay outside the gene matches. Germline V gene lookup returns CDR1 SGHRS and CDR2 YFSETQ. The CDR3 runs 14 residues. CDR3 region: CASSTGGTDNEQFF. CDR3 in DNA: TGCGCCAGCAGCACGGGAGGGACCGACAATGAGCAGTTCTTC.